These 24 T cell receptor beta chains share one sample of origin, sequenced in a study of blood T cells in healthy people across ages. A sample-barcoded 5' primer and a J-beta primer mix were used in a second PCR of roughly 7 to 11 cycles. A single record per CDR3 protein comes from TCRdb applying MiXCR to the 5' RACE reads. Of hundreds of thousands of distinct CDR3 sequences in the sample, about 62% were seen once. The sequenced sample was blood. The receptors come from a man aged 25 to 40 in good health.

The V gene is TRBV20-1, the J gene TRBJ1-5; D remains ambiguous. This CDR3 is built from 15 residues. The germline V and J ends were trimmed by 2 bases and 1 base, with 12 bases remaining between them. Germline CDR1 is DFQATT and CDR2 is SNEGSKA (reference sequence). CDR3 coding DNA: TGCAGTGCTAGACAAGGGCGCGGGAGCAATCAGCCCCAGCATTTT. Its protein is CSARQGRGSNQPQHF.

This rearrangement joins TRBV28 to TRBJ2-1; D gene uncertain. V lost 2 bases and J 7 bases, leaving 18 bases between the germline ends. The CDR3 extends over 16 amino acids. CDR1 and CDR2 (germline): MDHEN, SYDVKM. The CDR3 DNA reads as TGTGCCAGCAGTTTACCTTGGGCCACAGAAGCTAATGAGCAGTTCTTC. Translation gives CASSLPWATEANEQFF.

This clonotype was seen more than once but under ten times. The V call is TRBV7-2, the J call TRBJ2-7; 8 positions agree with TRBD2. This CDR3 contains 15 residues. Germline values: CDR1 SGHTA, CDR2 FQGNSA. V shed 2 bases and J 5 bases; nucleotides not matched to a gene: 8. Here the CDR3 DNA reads TGTGCCAGCAGCTTAATTACGGGGGGGCCGAACGAGCAGTACTTC. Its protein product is CASSLITGGPNEQYF.

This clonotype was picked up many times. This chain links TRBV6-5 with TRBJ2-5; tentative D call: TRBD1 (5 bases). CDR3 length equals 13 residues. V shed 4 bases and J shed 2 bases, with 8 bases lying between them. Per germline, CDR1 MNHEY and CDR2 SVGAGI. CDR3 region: CASSSRTQETQYF. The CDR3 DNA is TGTGCCAGCAGTTCAAGGACACAAGAGACCCAGTACTTC.

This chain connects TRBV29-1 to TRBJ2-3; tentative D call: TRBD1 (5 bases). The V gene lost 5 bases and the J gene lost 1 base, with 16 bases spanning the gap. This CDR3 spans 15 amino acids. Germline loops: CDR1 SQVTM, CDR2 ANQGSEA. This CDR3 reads CSVRRTSLGTDTQYF. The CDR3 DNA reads TGCAGCGTTCGAAGGACAAGCCTCGGCACAGATACGCAGTATTTT.

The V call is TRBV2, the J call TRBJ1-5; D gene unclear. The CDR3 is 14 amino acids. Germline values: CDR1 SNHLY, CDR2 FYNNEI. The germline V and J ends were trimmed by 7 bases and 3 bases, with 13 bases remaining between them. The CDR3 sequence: CASKFPSDNQPQHF. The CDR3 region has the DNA TGTGCCAGCAAGTTCCCTTCGGACAATCAGCCCCAGCATTTT. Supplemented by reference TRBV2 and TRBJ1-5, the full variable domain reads EPEVTQTPSHQVTQMGQEVILRCVPISNHLYFYWYRQILGQKVEFLVSFYNNEISEKSEIFDDQFSVERPDGSNFTLKIRSTKLEDSAMYFCASKFPSDNQPQHFGDGTRLSIL.

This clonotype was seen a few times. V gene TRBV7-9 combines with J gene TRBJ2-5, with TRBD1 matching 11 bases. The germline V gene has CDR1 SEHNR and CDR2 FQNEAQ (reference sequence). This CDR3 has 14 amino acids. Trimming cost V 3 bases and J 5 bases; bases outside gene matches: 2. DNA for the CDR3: TGTGCCAGCAGCTTGGGACAGGGGGTCGAGACCCAGTACTTC. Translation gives CASSLGQGVETQYF.

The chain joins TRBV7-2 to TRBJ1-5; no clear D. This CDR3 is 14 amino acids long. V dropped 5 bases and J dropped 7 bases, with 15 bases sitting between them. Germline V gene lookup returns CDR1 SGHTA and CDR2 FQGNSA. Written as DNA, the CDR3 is TGTGCCAGCAGCCCCCTTGAGGCAGGACAGCCCCAGCATTTT. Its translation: CASSPLEAGQPQHF.

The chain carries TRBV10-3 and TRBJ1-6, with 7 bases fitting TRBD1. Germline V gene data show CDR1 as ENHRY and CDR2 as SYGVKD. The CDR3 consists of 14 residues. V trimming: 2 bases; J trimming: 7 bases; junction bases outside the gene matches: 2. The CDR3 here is CAISEGTANSPLHF. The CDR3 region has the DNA TGTGCCATCAGTGAGGGGACAGCAAATTCACCCCTCCACTTT.

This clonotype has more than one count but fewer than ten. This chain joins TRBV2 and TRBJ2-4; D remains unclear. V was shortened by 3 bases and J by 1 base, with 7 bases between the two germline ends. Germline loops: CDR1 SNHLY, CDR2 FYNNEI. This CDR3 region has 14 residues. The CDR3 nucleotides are TGTGCCAGCAGTGACGGGTTGGCCAAAAACATTCAGTACTTC. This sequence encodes CASSDGLAKNIQYF.

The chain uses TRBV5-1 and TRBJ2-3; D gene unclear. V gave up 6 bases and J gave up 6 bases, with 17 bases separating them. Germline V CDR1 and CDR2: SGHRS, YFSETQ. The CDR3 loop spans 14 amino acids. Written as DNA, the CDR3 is TGCGCCAGCAACGGCAGGTCTTCAATGGATACGCAGTATTTT. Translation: CASNGRSSMDTQYF.

The chain's CDR3 is CASSWTSGGLEQYF. In DNA form, the CDR3 reads TGTGCCAGCAGTTGGACTAGCGGGGGTCTCGAGCAGTACTTC. The chain links TRBV12-3 or TRBV12-4 to TRBJ2-7, with 13 nucleotides matching TRBD2. V shed 4 bases, J shed 6 bases, and the junction held 3 bases outside the gene matches. This CDR3 is built from 14 residues.

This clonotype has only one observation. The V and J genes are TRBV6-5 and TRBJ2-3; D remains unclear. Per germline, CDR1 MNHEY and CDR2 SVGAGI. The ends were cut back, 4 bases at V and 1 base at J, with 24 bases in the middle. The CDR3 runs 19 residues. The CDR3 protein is CASSSSTPLSEWGTDTQYF. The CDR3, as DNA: TGTGCCAGCAGTTCCTCGACTCCACTTTCCGAGTGGGGCACAGATACGCAGTATTTT.

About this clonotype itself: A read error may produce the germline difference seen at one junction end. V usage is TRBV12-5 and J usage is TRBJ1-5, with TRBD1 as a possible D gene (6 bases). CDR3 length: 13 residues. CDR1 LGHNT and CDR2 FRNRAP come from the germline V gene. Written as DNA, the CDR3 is TGCGTTAGTGGTCTACAGGGAAATCAGCCCCAGCATTTT. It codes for CVSGLQGNQPQHF. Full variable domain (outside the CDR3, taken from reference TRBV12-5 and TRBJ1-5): DARVTQTPRHKVTEMGQEVTMRCQPILGHNTVFWYRQTMMQGLELLAYFRNRAPLDDSGMPKDRFSAEMPDATLATLKIQPSEPRDSAVYFCVSGLQGNQPQHFGDGTRLSIL.

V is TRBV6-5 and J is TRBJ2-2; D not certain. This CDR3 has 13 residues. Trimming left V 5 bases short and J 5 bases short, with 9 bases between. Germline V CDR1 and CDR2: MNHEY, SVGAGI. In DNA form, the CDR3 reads TGTGCCAGCAGTCGCGGTTTTACCGGGGAGCTGTTTTTT. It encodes CASSRGFTGELFF.

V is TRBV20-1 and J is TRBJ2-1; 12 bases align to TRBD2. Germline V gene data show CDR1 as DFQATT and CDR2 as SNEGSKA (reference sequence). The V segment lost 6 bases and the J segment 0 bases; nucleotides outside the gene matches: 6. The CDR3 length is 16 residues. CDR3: CSASTSGRSSYNEQFF. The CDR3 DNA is TGCAGTGCGTCAACTAGCGGGAGGAGCTCCTACAATGAGCAGTTCTTC.

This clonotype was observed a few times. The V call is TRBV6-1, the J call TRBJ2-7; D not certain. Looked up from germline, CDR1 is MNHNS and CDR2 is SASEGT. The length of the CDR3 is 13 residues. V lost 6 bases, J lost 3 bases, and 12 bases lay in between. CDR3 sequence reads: CASRGMFDYEQYF. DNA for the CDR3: TGTGCCAGCAGGGGGATGTTCGACTACGAGCAGTACTTC.

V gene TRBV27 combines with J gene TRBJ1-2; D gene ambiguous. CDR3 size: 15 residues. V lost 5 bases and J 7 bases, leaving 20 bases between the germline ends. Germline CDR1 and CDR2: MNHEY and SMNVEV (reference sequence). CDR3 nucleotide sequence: TGTGCCAGCAGTGGAGGGCCAAGTAAACTAGGTGGCTACACCTTC. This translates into CASSGGPSKLGGYTF.

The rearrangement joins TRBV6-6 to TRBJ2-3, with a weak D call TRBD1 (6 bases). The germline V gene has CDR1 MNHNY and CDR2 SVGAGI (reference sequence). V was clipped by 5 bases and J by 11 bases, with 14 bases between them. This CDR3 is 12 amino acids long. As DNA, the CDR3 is TGTGCCAGCAGTCCACAGGGAGAAGAGCAGTATTTT. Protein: CASSPQGEEQYF.

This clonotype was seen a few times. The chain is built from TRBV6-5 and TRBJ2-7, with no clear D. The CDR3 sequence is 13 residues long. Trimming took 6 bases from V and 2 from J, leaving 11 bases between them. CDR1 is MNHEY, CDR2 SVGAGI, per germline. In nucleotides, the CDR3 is TGTGCCAGCAGACTCAACCGGGCCTACGAGCAGTACTTC. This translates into CASRLNRAYEQYF.

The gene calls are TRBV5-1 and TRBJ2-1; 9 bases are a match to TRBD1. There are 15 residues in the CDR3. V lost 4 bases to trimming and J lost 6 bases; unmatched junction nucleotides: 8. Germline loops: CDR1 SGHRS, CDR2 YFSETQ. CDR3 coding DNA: TGCGCCAGCAGCCGGGGACAGGGTCTGTTCAATGAGCAGTTCTTC. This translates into CASSRGQGLFNEQFF.

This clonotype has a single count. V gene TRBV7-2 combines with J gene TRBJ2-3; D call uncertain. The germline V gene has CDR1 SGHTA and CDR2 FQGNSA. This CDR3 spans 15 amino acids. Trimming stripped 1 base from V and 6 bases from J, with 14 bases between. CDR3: CASSLDRMRWDTQYF. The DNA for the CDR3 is TGTGCCAGCAGCTTAGACAGAATGCGCTGGGATACGCAGTATTTT.

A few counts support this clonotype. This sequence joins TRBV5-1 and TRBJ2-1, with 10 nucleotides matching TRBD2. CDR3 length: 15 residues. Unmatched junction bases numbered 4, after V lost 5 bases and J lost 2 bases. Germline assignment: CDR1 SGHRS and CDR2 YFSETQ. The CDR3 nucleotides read TGCGCCAGCAGATTGAGCGGGGGGGCCTACAATGAGCAGTTCTTC. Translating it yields CASRLSGGAYNEQFF.

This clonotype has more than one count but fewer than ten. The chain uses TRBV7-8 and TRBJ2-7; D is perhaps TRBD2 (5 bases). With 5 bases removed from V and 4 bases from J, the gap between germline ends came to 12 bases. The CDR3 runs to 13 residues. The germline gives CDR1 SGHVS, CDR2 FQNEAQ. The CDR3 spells CASSPSGDYEQYF. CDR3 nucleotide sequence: TGTGCCAGCAGCCCATCCGGGGATTACGAGCAGTACTTC.